The rows below give T cell receptor beta chains drawn from one sample of a study of early T cells in non-severe SARS-CoV-2 infection. Each CDR3 protein gets one entry after TCRdb re-called the 5' RACE reads with MiXCR. The table shows about 50,000 distinct CDR3 sequences, with about a tenth occurring only once. Material: whole blood. The receptors derive from an adult who was a healthcare worker with PCR-confirmed SARS-CoV-2 infection or an uninfected control (not recorded which). CDR3s include the opening cysteine and the closing phenylalanine or tryptophan. Fields, in order: V gene, D gene, clone size, J gene, CDR3 protein, CDR3 DNA. A D gene is named only where the DNA matches it firmly. Rows may omit the clone size; those that give it use once, few, many or a size class.

>TRBV7-2|NA|few|TRBJ2-4
CASSSRLAKNIQYF
TGTGCCAGCAGCTCCCGCTTAGCCAAAAACATTCAGTACTTC
>TRBV29-1|NA|NA|TRBJ2-2
CSGQNTGELFF
TGCAGCGGGCAGAACACCGGGGAGCTGTTTTTT
>TRBV24-1|TRBD2|NA|TRBJ2-1
CATSVGLAPHEQFF
TGTGCCACCAGTGTCGGACTAGCGCCCCATGAGCAGTTCTTC
>TRBV29-1|NA|NA|TRBJ2-1
CSVVAVSYNEQFF
TGCAGCGTTGTAGCTGTCTCCTACAATGAGCAGTTCTTC
>TRBV28|NA|many|TRBJ1-6
CASTGPNSPLHF
TGTGCCAGCACCGGACCGAATTCACCCCTCCACTTT
>TRBV29-1|NA|few|TRBJ2-5
CSVVAAGETQYF
TGCAGCGTTGTGGCTGCGGGGGAGACCCAGTACTTC
>TRBV29-1|NA|few|TRBJ2-3
CSVLQGPDTQYF
TGCAGCGTATTGCAGGGGCCAGATACGCAGTATTTT
>TRBV9|NA|few|TRBJ1-4
CASSVGSALDEKLFF
TGTGCCAGCAGCGTAGGGAGTGCTTTGGATGAAAAACTGTTTTTT
>TRBV5-4|NA|many|TRBJ2-7
CASSFGRTYEQYF
TGTGCCAGCAGCTTCGGCAGAACCTACGAGCAGTACTTC
>TRBV28|NA|few|TRBJ2-7
CASTAGNAYEQYF
TGTGCCAGCACGGCGGGTAACGCCTACGAGCAGTACTTC
>TRBV2|TRBD1|many|TRBJ2-4
CASSRWGGQGQVIQYF
TGTGCCAGCAGCAGGTGGGGAGGACAGGGGCAGGTCATTCAGTACTTC
>TRBV7-3|NA|few|TRBJ2-6
CASSLLGSGANVLTF
TGTGCCAGCAGCTTATTAGGCTCTGGGGCCAACGTCCTGACTTTC
>TRBV6-5|NA|NA|TRBJ1-4
CASSPRQNEKLFF
TGTGCCAGCAGTCCGCGACAGAATGAAAAACTGTTTTTT
>TRBV28|NA|NA|TRBJ2-3
CASSGHDTQYF
TGTGCCAGCAGTGGACACGATACGCAGTATTTT
>TRBV29-1|NA|NA|TRBJ2-7
CSVSLAYEQYF
TGCAGCGTTTCGCTGGCCTACGAGCAGTACTTC
>TRBV27|TRBD2|NA|TRBJ2-7
CASSFGGSSYEQYF
TGTGCCAGCAGTTTTGGCGGGAGCTCCTACGAGCAGTACTTC
>TRBV29-1|NA|many|TRBJ2-5
CSVGRLVQETQYF
TGCAGCGTGGGAAGACTAGTCCAAGAGACCCAGTACTTC
>TRBV25-1|TRBD1|NA|TRBJ1-2
CASRDRGYGYTF
TGTGCCAGCAGGGACAGGGGGTATGGCTACACCTTC
>TRBV5-4|NA|many|TRBJ1-4
CASSLDSGPSQEKLFF
TGTGCCAGCAGCTTGGATTCCGGACCTAGTCAGGAAAAACTGTTTTTT
>TRBV5-1|TRBD2|many|TRBJ2-1
CASSFGGRVYNEQFF
TGCGCCAGCAGCTTCGGCGGGAGGGTTTACAATGAGCAGTTCTTC
>TRBV11-1|NA|few|TRBJ1-1
CASSKGVAEVFF
TGTGCCAGCAGCAAGGGTGTCGCTGAAGTTTTCTTT
>TRBV29-1|NA|many|TRBJ2-7
CSSRPEGSWGFEQYF
TGCAGCTCAAGACCGGAGGGGAGTTGGGGTTTCGAGCAGTACTTC
>TRBV30|NA|NA|TRBJ2-1
CAWSVRFADEQFF
TGTGCCTGGAGTGTAAGGTTCGCGGACGAGCAGTTCTTC
>TRBV29-1|NA|many|TRBJ1-2
CSVLVWGADGYTF
TGCAGCGTTCTTGTTTGGGGGGCGGATGGCTACACCTTC
>TRBV18|NA|many|TRBJ1-2
CASSPSETVPYGYTF
TGTGCCAGCTCACCTTCCGAAACGGTCCCTTATGGCTACACCTTC
>TRBV5-6|NA|many|TRBJ1-5
CASSLAGGTIANQPQHF
TGTGCCAGCAGCTTGGCCGGAGGTACTATAGCAAATCAGCCCCAGCATTTT
>TRBV20-1|NA|many|TRBJ2-1
CSARDPGGRYNEQFF
TGCAGTGCTAGAGATCCGGGGGGCCGATACAATGAGCAGTTCTTC
>TRBV27|NA|few|TRBJ2-1
CATQGSYNEQFF
TGTGCCACGCAAGGTTCCTACAATGAGCAGTTCTTC
>TRBV20-1|TRBD1|many|TRBJ1-1
CSARHWDRALNTEAFF
TGCAGTGCTAGGCACTGGGACAGGGCGCTGAACACTGAAGCTTTCTTT
>TRBV9|TRBD1|few|TRBJ1-2
CASSETGFGHYGYTF
TGTGCCAGCAGCGAGACAGGGTTCGGGCACTATGGCTACACCTTC
>TRBV19|NA|many|TRBJ2-3
CASSPDWGTDTQYF
TGTGCCAGTAGTCCCGATTGGGGCACAGATACGCAGTATTTT
>TRBV7-8|TRBD2|many|TRBJ2-1
CASSPPSGRLDEQFF
TGTGCCAGCAGCCCGCCTAGCGGGAGACTAGATGAGCAGTTCTTC
>TRBV7-9|NA|NA|TRBJ2-2
CASSLAGQYTGELFF
TGTGCCAGCAGCTTAGCTGGACAGTACACCGGGGAGCTGTTTTTT
>TRBV30|NA|few|TRBJ2-7
CAWKSPGDGGEQYF
TGTGCCTGGAAATCCCCAGGGGACGGGGGCGAGCAGTACTTC
>TRBV7-2|TRBD2|NA|TRBJ2-1
CASSSPSGRHNEQFF
TGTGCCAGCAGCTCCCCCAGCGGGAGACACAATGAGCAGTTCTTC
>TRBV5-1|NA|many|TRBJ2-7
CASSMGFYEQYF
TGCGCCAGCAGCATGGGCTTCTACGAGCAGTACTTC
>TRBV28|NA|NA|TRBJ1-2
CASSLPRSEGGYTF
TGTGCCAGCAGTCTACCGCGGAGTGAGGGTGGCTACACCTTC
>TRBV28|NA|many|TRBJ2-7
CASSLGSAGSYEQYF
TGTGCCAGCAGTTTAGGGAGTGCGGGCTCCTACGAGCAGTACTTC
>TRBV28|TRBD1|NA|TRBJ1-6
CASSFFFGDRGGALHF
TGTGCCAGCAGTTTTTTTTTTGGAGACAGGGGAGGGGCCCTCCACTTT
>TRBV28|TRBD1|many|TRBJ2-7
CASSPTGQGNYEQYF
TGTGCCAGCAGTCCTACAGGACAGGGTAACTACGAGCAGTACTTC
>TRBV7-3|TRBD2|many|TRBJ2-1
CASSYTSGSFDEQFF
TGTGCCAGCAGCTATACTAGCGGGAGTTTTGATGAGCAGTTCTTC
>TRBV10-3|TRBD2|NA|TRBJ2-1
CAISPSGRAGYEQFF
TGTGCCATCAGTCCTAGCGGGAGGGCCGGCTATGAGCAGTTCTTC
>TRBV11-1|TRBD1|NA|TRBJ1-2
CASSRGQGDGYTF
TGTGCCAGCAGCCGCGGACAGGGTGACGGCTACACCTTC
>TRBV5-8|NA|many|TRBJ2-1
CASSPGSPWGYNEQFF
TGTGCCAGCAGCCCTGGATCGCCCTGGGGGTACAATGAGCAGTTCTTC
>TRBV28|NA|few|TRBJ1-5
CASTPGGSNQPQHF
TGTGCCAGCACCCCGGGGGGCAGCAATCAGCCCCAGCATTTT
>TRBV12-3/TRBV12-4|NA|many|TRBJ2-2
CASSLYSGELFF
TGTGCCAGCAGTTTGTATTCTGGGGAGCTGTTTTTT
>TRBV28|TRBD2|NA|TRBJ2-5
CASSYTGLPKETQYF
TGTGCCAGCAGCTATACGGGACTACCGAAAGAGACCCAGTACTTC
>TRBV19|TRBD2|NA|TRBJ2-7
CASSISGSSYEQYF
TGTGCCAGTAGTATTAGCGGGAGCTCCTACGAGCAGTACTTC
>TRBV10-3|TRBD2|few|TRBJ2-1
CAISESGRTYNEQFF
TGTGCCATCAGTGAGTCCGGGAGGACATACAATGAGCAGTTCTTC
>TRBV28|NA|NA|TRBJ2-1
CASSPAGATYNEQFF
TGTGCCAGCAGCCCCGCGGGGGCCACCTACAATGAGCAGTTCTTC
>TRBV28|NA|NA|TRBJ1-5
CASTTGHYQPQHF
TGTGCCAGCACCACAGGGCATTATCAGCCCCAGCATTTT
>TRBV27|NA|few|TRBJ1-5
CASSLVARGTNQPQHF
TGTGCCAGCAGTTTAGTGGCCAGGGGAACTAATCAGCCCCAGCATTTT
>TRBV12-3/TRBV12-4|NA|NA|TRBJ2-1
CASSPGVPNNEQFF
TGTGCCAGCAGTCCAGGGGTACCAAACAATGAGCAGTTCTTC